The 5 T cell receptor beta chains below all came from one sample that was sequenced in a study of early T cells in non-severe SARS-CoV-2 infection. TCRdb fed the 5' RACE reads into MiXCR, producing one record per CDR3 protein. The profile covers approximately 65,000 distinct CDR3 sequences, with less than 15% appearing a single time and about 4% taken by the ten largest. Sequences were obtained from whole blood. The receptors stem from an adult who was a healthcare worker with PCR-confirmed SARS-CoV-2 infection or an uninfected control (not recorded which).

In its sample, this clonotype was seen a few times. The rearrangement joins TRBV12-3 or TRBV12-4 to TRBJ2-6; no clear D. CDR3 length equals 15 residues. V lost 3 bases, J lost 0 bases, and 6 bases lay in between. CDR3 in amino acids: CASSFGLSGANVLTF. CDR3 coding DNA: TGTGCCAGCAGTTTCGGCCTCTCTGGGGCCAACGTCCTGACTTTC.

This clonotype appeared many times. This chain connects TRBV2 to TRBJ2-1, with a tentative D call TRBD2 (6 bases). This CDR3 has 15 amino acids. The germline V gene encodes CDR1 SNHLY and CDR2 FYNNEI. V gave up 3 bases and J gave up 0 bases, with 9 bases separating them. CDR3 in amino acids: CASSEGGDSYNEQFF. Written as DNA, the CDR3 is TGTGCCAGCAGTGAGGGCGGGGACTCCTACAATGAGCAGTTCTTC.

This clonotype has a handful of counts. The missing conserved phenylalanine or tryptophan at the end of this CDR3 makes a read error likely. It is unclear where the CDR3 begins or ends on the DNA, so no DNA is shown, and the CDR3 is as TCRdb lists it. The chain has TRBV6-5 and TRBJ2-7; no check of the table's D call, TRBD1, against the DNA was made. Germline lookup yields CDR1 MNHEY and CDR2 SVGAGI. Counting both end residues, the CDR3 totals 10 amino acids. The CDR3 protein is CASSCRTGKI.

There are a few counts of this clonotype. The chain recombines TRBV6-6 with TRBJ2-2; tentatively, D is TRBD1 or TRBD2 (5 bases each). The CDR3 sequence is 15 residues long. The germline V and J ends were trimmed by 7 bases and 3 bases, with 15 bases remaining between them. Germline CDR1 is MNHNY and CDR2 is SVGAGI (reference sequence). CDR3 coding DNA: TGTGCCAGCACCGCGAAGGGACGGTACACCGGGGAGCTGTTTTTT. It specifies CASTAKGRYTGELFF.

The chain is built from TRBV20-1 and TRBJ2-1; 9 nucleotides line up with TRBD2. The CDR3 has 15 amino acids. The V gene's germline CDR1 is DFQATT and CDR2 SNEGSKA (reference sequence). V lost 6 bases, J lost 4 bases, and 10 bases stayed unmatched. CDR3 coding DNA: TGCAGTGCCATTAATAGCGGGGGAACGTACAATGAGCAGTTCTTC. Protein sequence: CSAINSGGTYNEQFF.